This passage covers 32 T cell receptor beta chains from one sample sequenced in a study of OX40 agonist ivuxolimab in advanced cancers. TCRdb's copy holds only in-frame clones and misses some; the assay was immunoSEQ multiplex PCR. Of some 57,000 clones listed, approximately 92% are singletons. Sequenced here: CD4+ or CD8+ T cells sorted from blood, sampled in a trial of the OX40 agonist ivuxolimab. The receptors originated from an adult with an advanced solid tumor such as melanoma, head and neck, liver or kidney cancer.

This clone has a handful of counts. The rearrangement uses TRBV28 and TRBJ1-4, with D unresolved. The CDR3 loop spans 12 amino acids. Germline CDR1 reads MDHEN; CDR2 reads SYDVKM. V dropped 6 bases and J dropped 11 bases, with 13 bases sitting between them. CDR3 loop: CASSRPGVKLFF. The CDR3 region has the DNA TGTGCCAGCAGCCGCCCTGGGGTTAAACTGTTTTTT. The full variable domain, in which reference TRBV28 and TRBJ1-4 provide the parts outside the CDR3, is DVKVTQSSRYLVKRTGEKVFLECVQDMDHENMFWYRQDPGLGLRLIYFSYDVKMKEKGDIPEGYSVSREKKERFSLILESASTNQTSMYLCASSRPGVKLFFGSGTQLSVL.

The V call is TRBV2, the J call TRBJ1-1; tentatively, D is TRBD1 (6 bases). The CDR3 sequence is 14 residues long. Germline V gene lookup returns CDR1 SNHLY and CDR2 FYNNEI. V lost 4 bases and J lost 4, with 13 bases in between. This chain's CDR3 is CASSVLGQTTEAFF. The DNA of the CDR3 is TGTGCCAGCAGTGTATTAGGACAGACCACTGAAGCTTTCTTT.

This sequence joins TRBV28 and TRBJ1-1; no reliable D call. Trimming took off 4 bases at V and 0 bases at J, with 12 bases between the two ends. Germline V gives CDR1 MDHEN, CDR2 SYDVKM. The CDR3 is 15 residues long. The CDR3 is CASSWTILMNTEAFF. CDR3 in DNA: TGTGCCAGCAGTTGGACCATACTCATGAACACTGAAGCTTTCTTT.

The chain employs TRBV6-5 and TRBJ2-2; 7 bases match TRBD1. This CDR3 region has 15 residues. Germline values: CDR1 MNHEY, CDR2 SVGAGI. Trimming cost V 7 bases and J 6 bases; bases outside gene matches: 11. The CDR3 nucleotides are TGTGCCAGCAACGAACAGGGGCCATATTCCGGGGAGCTGTTTTTT. Translated: CASNEQGPYSGELFF.

The rearrangement links TRBV30 to TRBJ2-7; TRBD2 matches 11 bases. The trim removed 0 bases at V and 3 bases at J, leaving 7 bases unmatched. The CDR3 sequence is 16 residues long. Germline V lookup: CDR1 GTSNPN, CDR2 SVGIG (reference sequence). This CDR3 reads CAWSVSGTSGYYEQYV. CDR3 in DNA: TGTGCCTGGAGTGTATCGGGGACTAGCGGATACTACGAGCAGTACGTC.

This chain connects TRBV7-6 to TRBJ2-5; no reliable D call. This CDR3 contains 12 residues. Germline V CDR1 and CDR2: SGHVS, FNYEAQ. Trimming removed 0 bases from V and 6 bases from J, with 5 bases in between. The CDR3: CASSLARKTQYF. The DNA for the CDR3 is TGTGCCAGCAGCTTAGCGCGAAAGACCCAGTACTTC.

V usage is TRBV4-1 and J usage is TRBJ1-1, with unresolved D. There are 14 residues in the CDR3. CDR1 and CDR2 (germline): MGHRA, YSYEKL. Trimming took 0 bases from V and 0 from J, leaving 5 bases between them. The CDR3 spells CASSQDPLNTEAFF. The CDR3 DNA follows: TGCGCCAGCAGCCAAGATCCTCTGAACACTGAAGCTTTCTTT.

The table lists this clone with a count of one. The chain links TRBV6-5 to TRBJ1-5; the D gene is possibly TRBD1 (5 bases). Deletions cut 6 bases from V and 5 bases from J, with 8 bases between. The V gene's germline CDR1 is MNHEY and CDR2 SVGAGI. This CDR3 comprises 12 residues. DNA of the CDR3: TGTGCCAGCAGGAACAGGTATCAGCCCCAGCATTTT. It translates to CASRNRYQPQHF.

The chain recombines TRBV4-1 with TRBJ2-1; D might be TRBD2 (6 bases). The CDR3 totals 13 residues. The V gene lost 6 bases and the J gene lost 9 bases, with 15 bases spanning the gap. The germline CDR1 and CDR2 sequences are MGHRA and YSYEKL. In DNA, the CDR3 is TGCGCCAGCAGGGGGGACTTACATATTGAGCAGTTCTTC. Protein: CASRGDLHIEQFF.

CDR3 sequence (DNA): TGTGCCATCAGTGAGTCCTCCTACAATGAGCAGTTCTTC. The encoded protein is CAISESSYNEQFF. The V gene is TRBV10-3, the J gene TRBJ2-1; no firm D call. Trimming took off 0 bases at V and 0 bases at J, with 0 bases between the two ends. CDR1 is ENHRY, CDR2 SYGVKD, per germline. The CDR3 covers 13 residues.

The CDR3, as DNA: TGCGCCAGCAGCCAAGACTGGGGGAACACTGAAGCTTTCTTT. It codes for CASSQDWGNTEAFF. V and J are TRBV4-3 and TRBJ1-1; unclear D gene. The V and J ends lost 0 bases and 1 base respectively, with 6 bases between them. Looked up from germline, CDR1 is LGHNA and CDR2 is YSLEER. The CDR3 runs to 14 residues.

The chain combines TRBV5-4 with TRBJ1-1; 10 nucleotides agree with TRBD1. The CDR3 sequence is 13 residues long. The germline CDR1 and CDR2 sequences are SGHNT and YYREEE (reference sequence). Trimming removed 4 bases from V and 13 bases from J; junction bases left unmatched: 10. This CDR3 reads CASSTGQGYADFF. CDR3 bases: TGTGCCAGCAGCACGGGACAGGGGTACGCTGATTTCTTT.

The J gene is TRBJ1-1, the V gene TRBV6-1, with no clear D. The CDR3 is made up of 17 amino acids. Trimming stripped 3 bases from V and 0 bases from J, with 17 bases between. Germline CDR1 is MNHNS and CDR2 is SASEGT. CDR3 coding DNA: TGTGCCAGCAGTGAGGGAAAGGAACACCCTCTGAACACTGAAGCTTTCTTT. Translated, it gives CASSEGKEHPLNTEAFF.

The chain combines TRBV27 with TRBJ1-5, with TRBD1 identical over 8 bases. The CDR3 has 14 residues. Trimming took 5 bases from V and 5 from J; bases not matched to a gene: 5. Germline-derived CDR1 and CDR2 are MNHEY and SMNVEV (reference sequence). The chain's CDR3 is CASSMTGAHQPQHF. DNA of the CDR3: TGTGCCAGCAGTATGACAGGGGCGCATCAGCCCCAGCATTTT.

The gene calls are TRBV19 and TRBJ1-2, with 9 bases fitting TRBD1. This CDR3 contains 17 residues. V lost 5 bases to trimming and J lost 4 bases; unmatched junction nucleotides: 14. The germline V gene has CDR1 LNHDA and CDR2 SQIVND (reference sequence). This CDR3 is CASSPPGRDRVTYGYTF. Written as DNA, the CDR3 is TGTGCCAGTAGTCCGCCTGGCCGGGACAGGGTCACCTATGGCTACACCTTC.

The CDR3 coding sequence is TGCGCCAGCACTCTCCGTCCAGGGGACAAAATCATGAACACTGAAGCTTTCTTT. Translating it yields CASTLRPGDKIMNTEAFF. This chain joins TRBV5-1 and TRBJ1-1; D is possibly TRBD1 (6 bases). Trimming took off 6 bases at V and 0 bases at J, with 24 bases between the two ends. This CDR3 spans 18 amino acids. CDR1 is SGHRS and CDR2 is YFSETQ in the germline V gene.

The chain uses TRBV27 and TRBJ2-1; 10 nucleotides align to TRBD2. This CDR3 has 15 amino acids. V trimming: 5 bases; J trimming: 7 bases; junction bases outside the gene matches: 8. From germline, CDR1 is MNHEY and CDR2 SMNVEV (reference sequence). This CDR3 reads CASSPDSGGRNEQFF. CDR3 DNA: TGTGCCAGCAGTCCCGATAGCGGGGGGCGGAATGAGCAGTTCTTC.

The rearrangement joins TRBV4-3 to TRBJ1-2; a weak D match, TRBD1 (6 bases). The ends were cut back, 4 bases at V and 8 bases at J, with 23 bases in the middle. Looked up from germline, CDR1 is LGHNA and CDR2 is YSLEER. The CDR3 spans 16 residues. CDR3 residues: CASSPRYRDHTGGYTF. DNA of the CDR3: TGCGCCAGCAGCCCCAGATACAGGGATCACACTGGCGGCTACACCTTC.

CDR3 loop: CSVEALYNEQFF. In DNA, the CDR3 is TGCAGCGTTGAAGCACTCTACAATGAGCAGTTCTTC. The chain carries TRBV29-1 and TRBJ2-1; the D is unclear. Trimming removed 1 base from V and 3 bases from J, with 4 bases in between. CDR3 length: 12 residues. Germline-derived CDR1 and CDR2 are SQVTM and ANQGSEA.

The chain joins TRBV7-5 to TRBJ1-5; TRBD1 is the table's D call and was not checked against the DNA. TRBV7-5 is tagged as a pseudogene. CDR3 length equals 14 residues. The CDR3 spells CARRYGRGKQPQHF. CDR3 sequence (DNA): TGTGCCAGAAGGTATGGCAGGGGAAAACAGCCCCAGCATTTT.

This clone was seen only once. The chain combines TRBV27 with TRBJ2-5; D remains unclear. Trimming shortened V by 8 bases and J by 0 bases, and 10 bases separated the two germline ends. There are 13 residues in the CDR3. Germline loops: CDR1 MNHEY, CDR2 SMNVEV (reference sequence). CDR3 amino acids: CASSGRNQETQYF. The CDR3 region has the DNA TGTGCCAGCTCCGGCAGAAACCAAGAGACCCAGTACTTC.

In nucleotides, the CDR3 is TGCGCCAGCAGCTCTATCGGCGGATTAGCCAAAAACATTCAGTACTTC. Amino acid sequence: CASSSIGGLAKNIQYF. The rearrangement joins TRBV4-3 to TRBJ2-4; D is unresolved. Trimming took off 5 bases at V and 0 bases at J, with 14 bases between the two ends. The CDR3 runs 16 residues. Germline values: CDR1 LGHNA, CDR2 YSLEER.

The CDR3 DNA sequence: TGTGCCAGCTCAGCGACAGGCAGTTATGAAGCTTTCTTT. This sequence encodes CASSATGSYEAFF. The V gene is TRBV18, the J gene TRBJ1-1, with D tentatively TRBD1 (6 bases). The CDR3 sequence is 13 residues long. Germline lookup yields CDR1 KGHSH and CDR2 LQKENI. V was shortened by 5 bases and J by 7 bases, with 14 bases between the two germline ends.

The CDR3 here is CASSLRGTSGSYNEQFF. In nucleotides, the CDR3 is TGTGCCAGCAGCTTAAGGGGGACTAGCGGCTCCTACAATGAGCAGTTCTTC. V is TRBV13 and J is TRBJ2-1; 11 bases are shared with TRBD2. Trimming took 2 bases from V and 0 from J; bases not matched to a gene: 3. The CDR3 runs to 17 residues. Germline V gene sequence: CDR1 PRHDT, CDR2 FYEKMQ (reference sequence).

This chain uses TRBV6-1 with TRBJ1-1; D may be TRBD1 (6 bases). Germline-derived CDR1 and CDR2 are MNHNS and SASEGT. CDR3 length: 15 amino acids. V lost 7 bases, J lost 4 bases, and 19 bases lay in between. CDR3 coding DNA: TGTGCCAGCAAGTCTGAAGGGGGTTCGGGCACTGAAGCTTTCTTT. Its protein product is CASKSEGGSGTEAFF.

The V and J genes are TRBV29-1 and TRBJ2-1; 9 nucleotides line up with TRBD1. The trim removed 7 bases at V and 8 bases at J, leaving 12 bases unmatched. There are 14 residues in the CDR3. In germline, CDR1 is SQVTM, CDR2 ANQGSEA. This CDR3 is CSAFPGTGWDEQFF. CDR3 DNA sequence: TGCAGCGCCTTCCCCGGGACAGGGTGGGATGAGCAGTTCTTC.

V gene TRBV6-5 combines with J gene TRBJ1-6, with a possible D match to TRBD1 (5 bases). V was shortened by 0 bases and J by 8 bases, with 11 bases between the two germline ends. This CDR3 has 15 residues. Per germline, CDR1 MNHEY and CDR2 SVGAGI. The CDR3 sequence is CASSYSIGADSPLHF. The CDR3, as DNA: TGTGCCAGCAGTTACTCGATCGGGGCGGATTCACCCCTCCACTTT.

The chain couples TRBV7-9 to TRBJ1-1; D not resolved. Deletions cut 7 bases from V and 3 bases from J, with 18 bases between. CDR1 SEHNR and CDR2 FQNEAQ come from the germline V gene (reference sequence). This CDR3 is built from 15 residues. CDR3 protein: CASNPLPGSDTEAFF. The CDR3 coding sequence is TGTGCCAGCAACCCTCTTCCCGGGTCGGACACTGAAGCTTTCTTT.

The V call is TRBV27, the J call TRBJ1-5, with no clear D. CDR1 and CDR2 (germline): MNHEY, SMNVEV (reference sequence). V was trimmed by 0 bases and J by 0 bases, leaving 6 bases between them. This CDR3 spans 15 amino acids. CDR3 region: CASSLSQYSNQPQHF. In DNA form, the CDR3 reads TGTGCCAGCAGTTTATCCCAGTATAGCAATCAGCCCCAGCATTTT.

V and J are TRBV27 and TRBJ2-1; D is possibly TRBD2 (6 bases). Trimming stripped 2 bases from V and 6 bases from J, with 11 bases between. Germline CDR1 and CDR2: MNHEY and SMNVEV (reference sequence). The CDR3 contains 14 residues. CDR3 bases: TGTGCCAGCAGTTTAGGAGGGTTGGGCAATGAGCAGTTCTTC. This translates into CASSLGGLGNEQFF.

This chain joins TRBV4-3 and TRBJ1-2; weak D call: TRBD1 (5 bases). Germline V gene data show CDR1 as LGHNA and CDR2 as YSLEER. The CDR3 loop spans 16 amino acids. V was trimmed by 0 bases and J by 4 bases, leaving 15 bases between them. CDR3 sequence: CASSQDLERRGYGYTF. The CDR3 DNA is TGCGCCAGCAGCCAAGATCTGGAGAGGAGGGGCTATGGCTACACCTTC.

This chain joins TRBV28 and TRBJ1-3; perhaps TRBD1 as D (5 bases). Germline V lookup: CDR1 MDHEN, CDR2 SYDVKM. V was cut by 7 bases and J by 0 bases, with 22 bases left in between. The CDR3 runs to 18 residues. This chain's CDR3 is CASTTLGVRLSSGNTIYF. The DNA for the CDR3 is TGTGCCAGCACAACCTTGGGGGTACGACTCAGCTCTGGAAACACCATATATTTT.